The 8 T cell receptor beta chains reported below all come from one sample, sequenced in a study of neurological immune-mediated disorders. TCRdb redid the calling of the 5' RACE reads with MiXCR, one entry per CDR3 protein. The sample records about 53,000 distinct CDR3 sequences, 7.5% to 9.5% being singletons. The time point was: longitudinal time-point 3. The sequencing sample was made of PBMCs. All receptors derive from a woman aged 40 to 50 in good health.

This clonotype has a count of ten or more. The V call is TRBV4-2, the J call TRBJ1-5; maybe TRBD1 (6 bases). This CDR3 contains 14 residues. V lost 4 bases and J 7 bases, leaving 14 bases between the germline ends. Germline V CDR1 and CDR2: LGHNA, YNFKEQ. CDR3 coding DNA: TGTGCCAGCAGCCCCCCTGGGGGGGCGCAGCCCCAGCATTTT. It specifies CASSPPGGAQPQHF.

This clonotype occurred many times. The chain combines TRBV10-3 with TRBJ2-3; 13 bases align to TRBD2. The V gene's germline CDR1 is ENHRY and CDR2 SYGVKD. The junction had 7 bases not matched to a gene; V was cut back by 1 base and J by 3 bases. The CDR3 is 18 residues long. In nucleotides, the CDR3 is TGTGCCATCAGTGAGTTCCTAGGGACTAGCGGGGAAACAGATACGCAGTATTTT. Its translation: CAISEFLGTSGETDTQYF.

This clonotype has ten or more counts. The CDR3: CASSPQSGRVTYNEQFF. DNA of the CDR3: TGCGCCAGCAGCCCCCAATCGGGCAGGGTCACCTACAATGAGCAGTTCTTC. The rearrangement uses TRBV5-1 and TRBJ2-1, with a tentative D call TRBD1 (5 bases). Trimming stripped 4 bases from V and 2 bases from J, with 19 bases between. This CDR3 is built from 17 residues. Germline values: CDR1 SGHRS, CDR2 YFSETQ.

This clonotype was found many times. This sequence joins TRBV27 and TRBJ2-2; maybe TRBD1 (6 bases). Trimming took off 9 bases at V and 1 base at J, with 12 bases between the two ends. The CDR3 consists of 14 residues. Per the germline V gene, CDR1 is MNHEY and CDR2 is SMNVEV (reference sequence). CDR3: CASRNRVNTGELFF. CDR3 coding DNA: TGTGCCAGTAGAAACAGGGTGAACACCGGGGAGCTGTTTTTT.

In this sample, this clonotype turned up many times. The V call is TRBV9, the J call TRBJ2-3; maybe TRBD1 (7 bases). Germline lookup yields CDR1 SGDLS and CDR2 YYNGEE. The V gene lost 4 bases and the J gene lost 6 bases, with 24 bases spanning the gap. The CDR3 has 17 residues. The CDR3 here is CASSQKRGGGAWDTQYF. The CDR3, as DNA: TGTGCCAGCAGCCAGAAAAGAGGAGGGGGCGCATGGGATACGCAGTATTTT.

This clonotype was observed at least ten times. The chain joins TRBV29-1 to TRBJ1-2, with 7 bases identical to TRBD1. V was pared by 7 bases and J by 4 bases, with 3 bases of the junction left unmatched. Germline lookup yields CDR1 SQVTM and CDR2 ANQGSEA. There are 11 residues in the CDR3. CDR3 residues: CSARDSYGYTF. The CDR3 DNA reads TGCAGCGCCCGGGACAGCTATGGCTACACCTTC.

In its sample, this clonotype was seen many times. The chain combines TRBV18 with TRBJ2-5; 7 positions match TRBD2. The germline V gene encodes CDR1 KGHSH and CDR2 LQKENI. With V trimmed by 2 bases and J by 4 bases, 1 base remained unmatched. The CDR3 length is 13 residues. The CDR3 DNA follows: TGTGCCAGCTCACCAGCGGGGGTAGAGACCCAGTACTTC. This encodes CASSPAGVETQYF.

This clonotype was found many times. The genes are TRBV6-1 and TRBJ1-1; perhaps TRBD1 as D (6 bases). The CDR3 length is 12 residues. The germline V gene encodes CDR1 MNHNS and CDR2 SASEGT. V lost 8 bases to trimming and J lost 11 bases, with 18 bases between them. In nucleotides, the CDR3 is TGTGCCAGCGATGAGGGGCAGGGGCGGGCTTTCTTT. It codes for CASDEGQGRAFF.